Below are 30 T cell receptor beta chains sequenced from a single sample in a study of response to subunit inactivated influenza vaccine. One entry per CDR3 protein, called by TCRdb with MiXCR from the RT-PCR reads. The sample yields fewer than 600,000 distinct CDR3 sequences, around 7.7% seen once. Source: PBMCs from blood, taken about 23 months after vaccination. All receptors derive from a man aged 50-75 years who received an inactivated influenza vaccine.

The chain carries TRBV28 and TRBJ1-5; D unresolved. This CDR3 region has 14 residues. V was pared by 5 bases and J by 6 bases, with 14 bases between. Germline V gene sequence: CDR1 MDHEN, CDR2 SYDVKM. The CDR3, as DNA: TGTGCCAGCAGTACGGTAGGATCTGGTCAGCCCCAGCATTTT. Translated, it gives CASSTVGSGQPQHF.

CDR3 sequence (DNA): TGTGCCAGCAGTGAAACGCGGGGGGGCTACAATGAGCAGTTCTTC. This encodes CASSETRGGYNEQFF. The chain employs TRBV2 and TRBJ2-1; 9 bases map to TRBD2. The CDR3 has 15 amino acids. V lost 2 bases, J lost 3 bases, and 2 bases stayed unmatched. The germline gives CDR1 SNHLY, CDR2 FYNNEI.

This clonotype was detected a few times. In DNA form, the CDR3 reads TGTGCCAGCAGTCGAGACAGGCTTCGCCAAGAGACCCAGTACTTC. It translates to CASSRDRLRQETQYF. J is TRBJ2-5 and V is TRBV6-2 or TRBV6-3; maybe TRBD1 (6 bases). Germline CDR1 reads MNHEY; CDR2 reads SVGEGT. The V gene lost 5 bases and the J gene lost 1 base, with 14 bases spanning the gap. This CDR3 is built from 15 residues.

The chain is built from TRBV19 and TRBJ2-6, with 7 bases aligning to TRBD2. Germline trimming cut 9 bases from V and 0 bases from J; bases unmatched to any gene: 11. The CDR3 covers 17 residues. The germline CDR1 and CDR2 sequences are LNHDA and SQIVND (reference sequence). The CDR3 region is CASPPREGPSGANVLTF. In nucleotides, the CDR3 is TGTGCCAGCCCACCGAGGGAGGGGCCCTCTGGGGCCAACGTCCTGACTTTC.

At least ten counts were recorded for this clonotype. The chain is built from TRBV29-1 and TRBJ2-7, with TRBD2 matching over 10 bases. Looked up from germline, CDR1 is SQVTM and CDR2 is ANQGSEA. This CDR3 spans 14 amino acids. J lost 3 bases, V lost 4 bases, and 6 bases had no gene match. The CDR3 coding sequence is TGCAGCGTTGCCCCAGCGGGAGGGGGCTACGAGCAGTACTTC. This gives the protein CSVAPAGGGYEQYF.

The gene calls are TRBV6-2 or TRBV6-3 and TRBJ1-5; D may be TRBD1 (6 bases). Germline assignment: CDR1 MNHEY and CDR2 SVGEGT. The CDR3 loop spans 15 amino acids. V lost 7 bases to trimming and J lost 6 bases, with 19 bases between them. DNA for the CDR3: TGTGCCAGCAACAACTGGGGGGGCGAGGGTCAGCCCCAGCATTTT. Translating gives CASNNWGGEGQPQHF.

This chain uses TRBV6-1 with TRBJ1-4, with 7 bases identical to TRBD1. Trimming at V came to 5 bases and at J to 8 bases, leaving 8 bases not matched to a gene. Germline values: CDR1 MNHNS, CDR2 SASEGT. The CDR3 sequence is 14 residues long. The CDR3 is CASSRQGFREKLFF. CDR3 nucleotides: TGTGCCAGCAGTAGACAGGGCTTCAGGGAAAAACTGTTTTTT.

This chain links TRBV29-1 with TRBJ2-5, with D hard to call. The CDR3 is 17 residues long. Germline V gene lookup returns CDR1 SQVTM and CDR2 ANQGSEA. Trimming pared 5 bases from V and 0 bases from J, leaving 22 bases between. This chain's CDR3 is CSVWALPSNPNQETQYF. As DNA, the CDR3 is TGCAGCGTTTGGGCGCTTCCGTCCAATCCCAACCAAGAGACCCAGTACTTC.

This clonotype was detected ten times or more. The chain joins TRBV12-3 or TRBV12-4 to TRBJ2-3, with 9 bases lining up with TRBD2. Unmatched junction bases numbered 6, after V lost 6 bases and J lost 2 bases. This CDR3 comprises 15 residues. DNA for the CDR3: TGTGCCAGCAGGCCCACTAGCGGGCACACAGATACGCAGTATTTT. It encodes CASRPTSGHTDTQYF.

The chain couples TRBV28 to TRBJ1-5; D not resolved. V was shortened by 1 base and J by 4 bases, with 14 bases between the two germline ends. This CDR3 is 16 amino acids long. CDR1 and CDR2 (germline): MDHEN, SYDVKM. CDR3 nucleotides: TGTGCCAGCAGTTTATTCGGTTCTAATGGGAATCAGCCCCAGCATTTT. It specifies CASSLFGSNGNQPQHF.

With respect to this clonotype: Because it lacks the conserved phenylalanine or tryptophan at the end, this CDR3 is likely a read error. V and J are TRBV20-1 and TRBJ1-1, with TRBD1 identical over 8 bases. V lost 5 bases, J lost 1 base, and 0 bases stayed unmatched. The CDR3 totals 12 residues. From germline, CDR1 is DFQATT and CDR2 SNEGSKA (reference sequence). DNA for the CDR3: TGCAGTGCTGGACAGGGGAACACTGAAGCTTTCATT. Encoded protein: CSAGQGNTEAFI.

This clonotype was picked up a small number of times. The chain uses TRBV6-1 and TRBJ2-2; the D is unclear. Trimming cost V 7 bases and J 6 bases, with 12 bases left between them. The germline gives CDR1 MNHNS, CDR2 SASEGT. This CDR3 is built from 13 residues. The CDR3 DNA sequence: TGTGCCAGCACCCCGATTCGGGCCGGGGAGCTGTTTTTT. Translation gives CASTPIRAGELFF.

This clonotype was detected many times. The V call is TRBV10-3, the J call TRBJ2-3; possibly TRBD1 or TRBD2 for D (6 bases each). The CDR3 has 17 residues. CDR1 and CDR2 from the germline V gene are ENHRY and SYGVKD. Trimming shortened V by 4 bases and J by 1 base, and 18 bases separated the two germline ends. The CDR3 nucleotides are TGTGCCATCAGTGGACAGAGGGGGAGGCTGGGCACAGATACGCAGTATTTT. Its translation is CAISGQRGRLGTDTQYF.

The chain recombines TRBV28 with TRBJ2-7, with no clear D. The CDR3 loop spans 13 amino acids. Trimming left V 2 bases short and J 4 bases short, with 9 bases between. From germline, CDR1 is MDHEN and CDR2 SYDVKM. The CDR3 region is CASSLVPQYEQYF. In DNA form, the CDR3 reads TGTGCCAGCAGTTTAGTCCCCCAGTACGAGCAGTACTTC.

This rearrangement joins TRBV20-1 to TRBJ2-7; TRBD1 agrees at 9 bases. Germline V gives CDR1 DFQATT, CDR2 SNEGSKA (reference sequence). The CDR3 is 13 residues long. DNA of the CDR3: TGCAGAGTAACCGGGACAGGGAGCAACGAGCAGTACTTC. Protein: CRVTGTGSNEQYF.

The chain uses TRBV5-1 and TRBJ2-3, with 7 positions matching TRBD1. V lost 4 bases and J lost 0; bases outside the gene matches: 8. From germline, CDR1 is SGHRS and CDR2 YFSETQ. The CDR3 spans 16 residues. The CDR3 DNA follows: TGCGCCAGCAGCCTGCCGACAGGGCGTAGCACAGATACGCAGTATTTT. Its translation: CASSLPTGRSTDTQYF.

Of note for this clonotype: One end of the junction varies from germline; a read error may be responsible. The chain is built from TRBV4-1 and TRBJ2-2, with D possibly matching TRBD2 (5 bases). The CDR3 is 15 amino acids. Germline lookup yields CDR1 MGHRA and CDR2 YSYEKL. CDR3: CASSQADGNTGVLFF. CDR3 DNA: TGCGCCAGCAGCCAAGCGGACGGGAACACCGGGGTGCTGTTTTTT.

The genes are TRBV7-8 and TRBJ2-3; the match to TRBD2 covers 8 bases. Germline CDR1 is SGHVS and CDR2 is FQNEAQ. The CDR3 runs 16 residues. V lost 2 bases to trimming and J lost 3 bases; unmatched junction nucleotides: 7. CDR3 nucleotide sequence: TGTGCCAGCAGCTTACGGAGCGGGAGTCGGACAGATACGCAGTATTTT. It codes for CASSLRSGSRTDTQYF.

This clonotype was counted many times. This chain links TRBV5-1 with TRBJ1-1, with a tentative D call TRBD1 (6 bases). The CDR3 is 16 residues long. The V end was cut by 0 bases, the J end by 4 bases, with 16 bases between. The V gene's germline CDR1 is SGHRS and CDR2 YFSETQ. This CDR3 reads CASSLAKAGVGTEAFF. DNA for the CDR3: TGCGCCAGCAGCTTGGCCAAGGCAGGGGTGGGCACTGAAGCTTTCTTT.

CDR3 region: CASSLIAAGGGTDTQYF. CDR3 nucleotide sequence: TGTGCCAGCAGTTTAATTGCGGCGGGGGGTGGCACAGATACGCAGTATTTT. The chain combines TRBV27 with TRBJ2-3; TRBD2 aligns across 8 bases. V dropped 2 bases and J dropped 1; count of bases not matched to a gene: 8. The CDR3 loop spans 17 amino acids. CDR1 MNHEY and CDR2 SMNVEV come from the germline V gene (reference sequence).

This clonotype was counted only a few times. The CDR3 DNA reads as TGTGCCAGCAGACCGACGCGGGAGACCCAGTACTTC. Its protein product is CASRPTRETQYF. The genes are TRBV7-3 and TRBJ2-5; D remains unclear. The germline gives CDR1 SGHTA, CDR2 FQGTGA. This CDR3 contains 12 residues. The V gene lost 6 bases and the J gene lost 5 bases, with 10 bases spanning the gap.

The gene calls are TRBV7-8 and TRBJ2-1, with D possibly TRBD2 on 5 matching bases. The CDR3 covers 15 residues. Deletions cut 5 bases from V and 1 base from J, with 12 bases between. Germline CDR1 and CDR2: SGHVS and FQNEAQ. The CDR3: CASSELVHSYNEQFF. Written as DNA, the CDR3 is TGTGCCAGCAGCGAACTAGTTCATTCCTACAATGAGCAGTTCTTC.

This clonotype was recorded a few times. In DNA form, the CDR3 reads TGCGCCAGCAGCCAAGACCCGGCAGGGGATGGCTACACCTTC. It is translated as CASSQDPAGDGYTF. The chain uses TRBV4-1 and TRBJ1-2; a weak D match, TRBD1 (6 bases). Trimming took off 0 bases at V and 6 bases at J, with 11 bases between the two ends. This CDR3 spans 14 amino acids. Germline V gene data show CDR1 as MGHRA and CDR2 as YSYEKL.

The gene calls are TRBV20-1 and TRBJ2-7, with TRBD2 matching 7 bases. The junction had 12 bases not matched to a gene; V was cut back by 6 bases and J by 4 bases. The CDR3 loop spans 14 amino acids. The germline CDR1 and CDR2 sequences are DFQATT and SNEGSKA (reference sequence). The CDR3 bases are TGCAGTGCACCCTTGGGGGGGGTTGGGTACGAGCAGTACTTC. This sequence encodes CSAPLGGVGYEQYF.

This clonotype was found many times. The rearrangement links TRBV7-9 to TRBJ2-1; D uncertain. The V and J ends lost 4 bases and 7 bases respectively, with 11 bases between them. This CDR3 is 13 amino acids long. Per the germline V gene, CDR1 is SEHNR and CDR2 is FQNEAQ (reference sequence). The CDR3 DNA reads TGTGCCAGCAGCTCGCCCCTTGAGAATGAGCAGTTCTTC. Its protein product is CASSSPLENEQFF.

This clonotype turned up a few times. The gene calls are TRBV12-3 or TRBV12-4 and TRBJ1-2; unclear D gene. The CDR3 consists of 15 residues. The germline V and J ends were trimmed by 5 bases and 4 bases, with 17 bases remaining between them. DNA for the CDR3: TGTGCCAGCAGTCAAACCGGACTCTTGGGCTATGGCTACACCTTC. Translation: CASSQTGLLGYGYTF.

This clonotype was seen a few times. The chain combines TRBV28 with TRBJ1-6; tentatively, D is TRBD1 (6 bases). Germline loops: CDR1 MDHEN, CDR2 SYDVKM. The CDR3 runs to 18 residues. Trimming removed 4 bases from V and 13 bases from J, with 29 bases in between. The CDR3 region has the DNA TGTGCCAGCAGTTCTTACAGGGTCTCAGGGCCAAACGGCAGGCCCCTCCACTTT. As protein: CASSSYRVSGPNGRPLHF.

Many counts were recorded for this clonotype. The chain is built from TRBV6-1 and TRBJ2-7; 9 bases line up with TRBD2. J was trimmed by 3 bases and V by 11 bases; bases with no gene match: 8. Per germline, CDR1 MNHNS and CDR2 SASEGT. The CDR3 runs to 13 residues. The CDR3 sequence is CAQGLASIYEQYF. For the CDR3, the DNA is TGTGCCCAGGGACTAGCCTCGATCTACGAGCAGTACTTC.

CDR3 in DNA: TGCGCCAGCAGCCAAGATGCAGGGGGAACCACTGAAGCTTTCTTT. Protein: CASSQDAGGTTEAFF. V usage is TRBV4-3 and J usage is TRBJ1-1; 7 bases are shared with TRBD1. After removal of 0 bases from V and 4 bases from J, the junction contained 5 bases not matched to a gene. Per germline, CDR1 LGHNA and CDR2 YSLEER. This CDR3 region has 15 residues.

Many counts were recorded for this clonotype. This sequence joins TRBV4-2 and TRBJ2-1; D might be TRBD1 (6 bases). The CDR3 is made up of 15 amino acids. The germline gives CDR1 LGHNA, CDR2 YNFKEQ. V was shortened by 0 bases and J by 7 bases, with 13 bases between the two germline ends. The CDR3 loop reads CASSQDSKDRNEQFF. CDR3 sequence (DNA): TGTGCCAGCAGCCAAGATAGTAAGGACAGAAATGAGCAGTTCTTC.